The following is a TCR beta chain sequence with its context. Which antigen it targets is not known. Within one base of it there is no much larger clone, and no base qualities were kept. The data originate from a study of spatial heterogeneity in lung cancer (dated by TCRdb to about 2019). For the study in its entirety: Beta-chain transcripts were consistently detected in greater numbers than alpha-chain transcripts, which likely reflects a higher abundance of beta-chain transcripts. TCR repertoire features were related to nonsynonymous mutation counts determined by whole-exome sequencing of tumor tissue. In the raw uncorrected reads, each unique combination of TCR and UMI appeared on average more than ten times. At surgery, both alpha and beta chains were TCR-sequenced in about 200 tumor regions, approximately 64 matched nontumor lung samples and over 50 PBMC samples. In non-small cell lung cancer, the study quantitatively compared TCR alpha and beta repertoires across several tumor regions, matched nontumor lung, and blood.

Explained via the paper, the time point label denotes: sample taken at primary tumor resection. Without any cell sorting, TCR sequencing was performed on whole RNA extracted either from tumor and nontumor lung tissue or from cryopreserved PBMC samples. The donors were fewer than 90 patients from the lung TRACERx cohort who had early-stage, untreated non-small cell lung cancer. Patients were selected for TCR sequencing only if sufficient RNA was available from at least two tumor regions. Receptor libraries were prepared by 5' RACE. The sequencer was a NextSeq 500. To allow correction of PCR and sequencing errors, the TCR library protocol tagged every TCR cDNA molecule with a unique molecular identifier. The source study handled its data this way. TCR identification, UMI-based error correction and CDR3 extraction were performed with Decombinator tools. Expanded TCRs were defined as those above a frequency of 2 per 1,000, corresponding to the top 1% of the tumor frequency distribution. Each repertoire was subsampled 100 times to 5,000 TCRs, after which Renyi diversity was computed with the R vegan package. CDR3 similarity networks were built from amino acid triplet string-kernel similarity, with CDR3s being connected when pairwise similarity was above 0.82. TCRdb reanalyzed the raw reads on its own, using fastp at Q25 for trimming and MiXCR for clone calling, and kept in-frame beta chains. Rows are unified per CDR3 protein, each entry keeping the most common DNA and genes. Here the V and J calls rest on TCRdb's processing, not on the authors' analysis. In this sample the table shows over 75,000 distinct CDR3 sequences, about 20% of which occur a single time. Jointly, the top ten make up 5% to 8% of the sample.

CDR1 and CDR2 (LGHDT, YNNKEL) derive from the germline V gene (reference sequence). V is reduced by 5 bases and J by 0 bases, leaving a spacing of 7 bases between them. Inclusive of the bounding cysteine and phenylalanine, the CDR3 is 13 residues long. Of all the DNA, just the CDR3 is kept, 39 bases in frame from base 1. Broader findings and caveats from the paper: Ubiquitous expanded tumor TCRs were detected in blood more often at tumor resection than at routine follow-up. Confirming at a functional level the hypothesis that regional TCRs recognize regional mutations was considered to require additional single-cell paired TCR alpha and beta sequencing.

The rearrangement combines TRBV3-1 with TRBJ1-1, and possibly TRBD1, on 5 matching bases. The sequence was obtained from a male donor with early-stage non-small cell lung cancer. The sequencing used PBMCs, collected at surgery. For the CDR3, the sequence is CASSAGLNTEAFF. The nucleotide sequence reads as follows: TGTGCCAGCAGCGCGGGACTGAACACTGAAGCTTTCTTT.